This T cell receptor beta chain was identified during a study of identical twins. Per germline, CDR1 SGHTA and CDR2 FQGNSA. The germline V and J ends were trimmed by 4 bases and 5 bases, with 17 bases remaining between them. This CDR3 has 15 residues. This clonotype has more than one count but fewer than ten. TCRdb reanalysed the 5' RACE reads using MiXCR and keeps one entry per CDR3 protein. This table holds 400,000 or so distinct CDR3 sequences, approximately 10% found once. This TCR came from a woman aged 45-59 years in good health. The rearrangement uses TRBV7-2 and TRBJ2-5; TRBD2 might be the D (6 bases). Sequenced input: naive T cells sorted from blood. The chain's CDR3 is CASSYSWTTRETQYF. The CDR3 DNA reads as TGTGCCAGCAGCTATAGTTGGACTACCAGGGAGACCCAGTACTTC.